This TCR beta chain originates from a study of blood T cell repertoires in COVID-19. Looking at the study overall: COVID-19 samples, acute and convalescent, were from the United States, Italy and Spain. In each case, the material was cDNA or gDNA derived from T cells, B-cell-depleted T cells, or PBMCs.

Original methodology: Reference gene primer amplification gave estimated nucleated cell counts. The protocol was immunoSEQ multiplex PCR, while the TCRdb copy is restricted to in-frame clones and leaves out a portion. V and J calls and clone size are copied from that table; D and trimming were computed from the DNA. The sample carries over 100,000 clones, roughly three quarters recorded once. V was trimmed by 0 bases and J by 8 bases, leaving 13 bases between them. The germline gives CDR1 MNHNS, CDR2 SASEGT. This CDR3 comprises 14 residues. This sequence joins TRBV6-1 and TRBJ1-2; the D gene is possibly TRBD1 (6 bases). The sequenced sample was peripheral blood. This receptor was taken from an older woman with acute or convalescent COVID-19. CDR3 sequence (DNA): TGTGCCAGCAGTGAAGCGAGCGGGGGCGCGGGCTACACCTTC. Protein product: CASSEASGGAGYTF.